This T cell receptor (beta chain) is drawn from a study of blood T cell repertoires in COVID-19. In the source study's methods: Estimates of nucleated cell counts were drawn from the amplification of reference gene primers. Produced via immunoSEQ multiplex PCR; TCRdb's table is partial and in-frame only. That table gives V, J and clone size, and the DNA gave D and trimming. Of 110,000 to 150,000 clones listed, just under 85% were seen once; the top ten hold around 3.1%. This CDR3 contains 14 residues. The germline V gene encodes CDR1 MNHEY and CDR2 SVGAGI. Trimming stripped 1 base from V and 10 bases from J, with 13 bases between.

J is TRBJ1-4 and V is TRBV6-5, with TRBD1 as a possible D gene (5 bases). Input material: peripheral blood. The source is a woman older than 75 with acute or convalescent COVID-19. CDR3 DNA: TGTGCCAGCAGTTACTTGGCAGGGTTAGGAAAACTGTTTTTT. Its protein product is CASSYLAGLGKLFF.